Sequencing of this T cell receptor (beta chain) was carried out in a study of cytomegalovirus exposure and HLA in healthy donors. Study-level results: The study reported that TCR beta sequences accurately predicted HLA-A and HLA-B alleles in most subjects. The number of N-insertions in an Asian-associated ancestry cluster was reportedly below the roughly 620-donor mean in a later analysis.

CDR3 length: 17 residues. CDR1 and CDR2 from the germline V gene are WNHNN and SYGVQD (reference sequence). V was clipped by 2 bases and J by 1 base; unmatched bases: 10. The PCR had 60 Vbeta and 13 Jbeta primers. This table comes from immunoSEQ multiplex PCR, and its TCRdb copy is limited to in-frame clones, with some not included. The table has some 150,000 clones, over 60% seen once; the top ten hold less than 3.5%. In regard to this clone: Its target is unknown.

The material sequenced was PBMCs. The chain joins TRBV10-1 to TRBJ2-7; TRBD2 matches 8 bases. This clonotype was obtained from a man aged 40-55 years in good health and CMV-seropositive. For the CDR3, the DNA is TGCGCCAGCAGTGAGCGGATGTTAGCGGGGCCATCCTACGAGCAGTACTTC. Amino acids: CASSERMLAGPSYEQYF.